A selection of T cell receptor beta chains follows, all from one sample in a study of cytomegalovirus exposure and HLA in healthy donors. Sequencing was performed with immunoSEQ multiplex PCR; in TCRdb, only in-frame clones are kept and a portion is missing. In the table there are tens of thousands of clones, about 92% of which are singletons. The sequencing input was PBMCs. Receptors originate from a man aged 18 to 30 in good health and CMV-seronegative. The CDR3 runs from the conserved cysteine through the conserved F or W. The D gene is left open where the match is weak. Clone size is not always given. Where it is, it says once, few, many or a class for expanded clones.

TRBJ2-5 | - | - | TRBV5-1 | CASSLGRIEETQYF | TGCGCCAGCAGCTTGGGCAGGATAGAGGAGACCCAGTACTTC
TRBJ2-1 | - | TRBD2 | TRBV27 | CASSSRLAGSSYNEQFF | TGTGCCAGCAGTTCCCGACTAGCGGGGAGCTCCTACAATGAGCAGTTCTTC
TRBJ2-2 | - | - | TRBV18 | CASSPRGDGTGELFF | TGTGCCAGCTCACCACGGGGGGACGGCACCGGGGAGCTGTTTTTT
TRBJ2-7 | - | - | TRBV4-1 | CASSQSEHYEQYF | TGCGCCAGCAGCCAAAGTGAGCACTACGAGCAGTACTTC
TRBJ1-4 | once | - | TRBV18 | CASSPATGSYEKLFF | TGTGCCAGCTCACCCGCCACAGGGAGTTATGAAAAACTGTTTTTT
TRBJ1-2 | - | - | TRBV4-2 | CASSPEGTFGGYTF | TGTGCCAGCAGCCCCGAGGGGACATTCGGTGGCTACACCTTC
TRBJ2-4 | - | - | TRBV19 | CASSMDGGEAKNIQYF | TGTGCCAGTAGTATGGATGGGGGCGAAGCCAAAAACATTCAGTACTTC
TRBJ2-7 | - | TRBD2 | TRBV30 | CAWRLPASGSNEQYF | TGTGCCTGGAGATTACCCGCTAGCGGGAGTAACGAGCAGTACTTC
TRBJ1-2 | - | TRBD1 | TRBV5-6 | CASSLRQGDGYTF | TGTGCCAGCAGCTTAAGACAGGGGGACGGCTACACCTTC
TRBJ2-7 | few | TRBD1 | TRBV29-1 | CSVVGQGIEQYF | TGCAGCGTTGTCGGACAGGGGATTGAGCAGTACTTC
TRBJ2-2 | - | TRBD1 | TRBV5-4 | CASSHTGQAANTGELFF | TGTGCCAGCAGCCATACTGGACAGGCCGCGAACACCGGGGAGCTGTTTTTT
TRBJ1-2 | once | TRBD1 | TRBV27 | CASRPTGANNYGYTF | TGTGCCAGCAGACCGACAGGGGCAAATAACTATGGCTACACCTTC
TRBJ1-5 | - | - | TRBV28 | CASSCVKRGCFIGKYSNQPQHF | TGTGCCAGCAGTTGTGTAAAGCGGGGGTGTTTCATTGGCAAATATAGCAATCAGCCCCAGCATTTT
TRBJ2-5 | - | - | TRBV5-1 | CASSLAQPGETQYF | TGCGCCAGCAGCTTGGCCCAACCAGGAGAGACCCAGTACTTC
TRBJ2-1 | - | - | TRBV6-1 | CASSLRYSTYNEQFF | TGTGCCAGCAGCCTCCGGTACAGCACCTACAATGAGCAGTTCTTC
TRBJ2-1 | - | - | TRBV4-1 | CASSQDQVSSYNEQFF | TGCGCCAGCAGCCAAGATCAGGTTAGCTCCTACAATGAGCAGTTCTTC
TRBJ1-5 | - | TRBD1 | TRBV30 | CAWSQQGAQPQHF | TGTGCCTGGAGTCAACAGGGGGCACAGCCCCAGCATTTT
TRBJ2-4 | - | TRBD1 | TRBV5-1 | CASSLGTGNDQYF | TGCGCCAGCAGCTTGGGGACAGGGAATGATCAGTACTTC
TRBJ2-1 | - | TRBD2 | TRBV7-3 | CASSLGLAGEVEQFF | TGTGCCAGCAGTCTTGGACTAGCGGGAGAGGTTGAGCAGTTCTTC
TRBJ2-6 | - | - | TRBV14 | CASSQESWGRPGANVLTF | TGTGCCAGCAGCCAAGAAAGTTGGGGGAGGCCTGGGGCCAACGTCCTGACTTTC
TRBJ2-1 | - | - | TRBV2 | CASSPLHNEQFF | TGTGCCAGCAGCCCTCTCCACAATGAGCAGTTCTTC
TRBJ2-4 | once | - | TRBV5-4 | CASSLAGGNIQYF | TGTGCCAGCAGCTTGGCAGGAGGAAACATTCAGTACTTC
TRBJ1-5 | - | - | TRBV28 | CASKPYGGLGWNQPQHF | TGTGCCAGCAAGCCTTATGGGGGGTTGGGTTGGAATCAGCCCCAGCATTTT
TRBJ2-6 | - | - | TRBV19 | CASNPPGSGANVLTF | TGTGCCAGTAACCCGCCGGGCTCTGGGGCCAACGTCCTGACTTTC
TRBJ2-7 | - | TRBD2 | TRBV6-5 | CASRQTSALPYEQYF | TGTGCCAGCAGACAGACTAGCGCTCTACCCTACGAGCAGTACTTC
TRBJ2-7 | - | - | TRBV7-2 | CASSLKRGEQYF | TGTGCCAGCAGCTTAAAACGCGGCGAGCAGTACTTC
TRBJ2-7 | - | TRBD1 | TRBV27 | CASSPGAGGFIEQYF | TGTGCCAGCAGTCCCGGGGCAGGGGGCTTTATAGAGCAGTACTTC
TRBJ2-5 | - | TRBD1 | TRBV2 | CASSEALRQGGETQYF | TGTGCCAGCAGTGAAGCGCTTCGACAGGGCGGCGAGACCCAGTACTTC
TRBJ2-1 | - | - | TRBV6-5 | CASSSSGHEQFF | TGTGCCAGCAGTTCCTCGGGCCATGAGCAGTTCTTC
TRBJ1-4 | - | - | TRBV9 | CASSVGGGNEKLFF | TGTGCCAGCAGCGTAGGGGGCGGTAATGAAAAACTGTTTTTT
TRBJ1-3 | - | TRBD1 | TRBV29-1 | CSVYRTGTSGNTIYF | TGCAGCGTTTACCGGACAGGAACATCTGGAAACACCATATATTTT
TRBJ2-1 | - | TRBD2 | TRBV5-1 | CASSLVVVAGSNRLYNEQFF | TGCGCCAGCAGCTTGGTAGTGGTAGCGGGGTCTAACCGTTTATACAATGAGCAGTTCTTC
TRBJ2-1 | once | - | TRBV18 | CASSPRSAAGNEQFF | TGTGCCAGCTCACCTCGCTCAGCCGCGGGGAATGAGCAGTTCTTC
TRBJ2-1 | - | TRBD1 | TRBV4-2 | CASSQDPTGTGNRFIFYNEQFF | TGTGCCAGCAGCCAAGATCCCACCGGGACAGGGAATCGGTTTATCTTCTACAATGAGCAGTTCTTC
TRBJ2-7 | - | - | TRBV2 | CAGGGTATYEQYF | TGTGCTGGTGGAGGAACGGCCACCTACGAGCAGTACTTC
TRBJ1-3 | - | TRBD1 | TRBV28 | CASSTGGSGNTIYF | TGTGCCAGCAGCACAGGGGGCTCTGGAAACACCATATATTTT
TRBJ2-7 | - | TRBD2 | TRBV7-9 | CASTEGGPRQYF | TGTGCCAGCACCGAGGGAGGGCCTAGGCAGTACTTC
TRBJ2-7 | - | TRBD1 | TRBV6-1 | CASSAGQGAAYEQYF | TGTGCCAGCAGTGCCGGACAGGGAGCGGCCTACGAGCAGTACTTC
TRBJ2-7 | - | TRBD1 | TRBV6-6 | CASSYDRDSYEQYF | TGTGCCAGCAGTTACGACAGGGACTCCTACGAGCAGTACTTC
TRBJ2-7 | - | TRBD2 | TRBV2 | CASSESGRAPYEQYF | TGTGCCAGCAGTGAATCCGGGAGGGCCCCCTACGAGCAGTACTTC
TRBJ2-1 | - | - | TRBV5-5 | CASSFLLGGNEQFF | TGTGCCAGCAGCTTTTTACTCGGGGGTAATGAGCAGTTCTTC
TRBJ2-7 | - | - | TRBV20-1 | CSARGGHEQYF | TGCAGTGCTAGAGGTGGCCACGAGCAGTACTTC
TRBJ2-7 | - | TRBD1 | TRBV27 | CASHKGAGNYEQYF | TGTGCCAGCCACAAGGGGGCTGGAAATTACGAGCAGTACTTC
TRBJ1-2 | - | TRBD1 | TRBV28 | CASSLWDRDGYTF | TGTGCCAGCAGTTTATGGGACAGGGATGGCTACACCTTC
TRBJ2-3 | - | - | TRBV27 | CASSFSGTDTQYF | TGTGCCAGCAGTTTTTCGGGCACAGATACGCAGTATTTT
TRBJ1-2 | - | - | TRBV7-9 | CASSPGHASSGTGYTF | TGTGCCAGCAGCCCGGGACATGCCTCATCGGGGACTGGCTACACCTTC
TRBJ2-1 | once | TRBD2 | TRBV7-3 | CASSLTGGPGDEQFF | TGTGCCAGCAGCCTAACGGGAGGGCCTGGGGATGAGCAGTTCTTC
TRBJ1-1 | - | - | TRBV2 | CASRSYLNTEAFF | TGTGCCAGCAGAAGCTATCTGAACACTGAAGCTTTCTTT
TRBJ2-3 | once | - | TRBV4-2 | CASSQDEADTQYF | TGTGCCAGCAGCCAAGATGAGGCAGATACGCAGTATTTT
TRBJ2-3 | - | TRBD2 | TRBV15 | CATTGLAGGDTQYF | TGTGCCACCACCGGACTAGCGGGAGGAGATACGCAGTATTTT
TRBJ1-2 | - | TRBD1 | TRBV9 | CASGTGEMSLHQYGYTF | TGTGCCAGCGGAACAGGGGAGATGTCGCTCCACCAGTATGGCTACACCTTC
TRBJ2-5 | - | - | TRBV7-7 | CASSFKGAQETQYF | TGTGCTAGCAGCTTCAAGGGAGCCCAAGAGACCCAGTACTTC